This T cell receptor beta chain was profiled in a study of T cells in Graves' hyperthyroidism and ophthalmopathy. Germline CDR1 SNHLY, CDR2 FYNNEI. The V segment lost 6 bases and the J segment 3 bases; nucleotides outside the gene matches: 11. The CDR3 is made up of 15 amino acids. Aged 18 to 65, the patients had hyperthyroidism that was newly diagnosed and had lasted under 2 months. The source of the PBMCs was roughly 10 ml of fresh peripheral blood. Amplification of TCR beta CDR3 regions used RNA as the template. RT-PCR in the first round (using the HTBI primer set) targeted the TCR CDR3. From the multiplex PCR reads, TCRdb called clonotypes with MiXCR, one entry per CDR3 protein. In the table there are approximately 400,000 distinct CDR3 sequences, 15% to 17% of which are singletons.

This sequence joins TRBV2 and TRBJ2-7; TRBD2 aligns across 7 bases. The sequence came from a woman aged 18-29 years with Graves' hyperthyroidism. Material: blood. CDR3 bases: TGTGCCAGCAGAGTCTACGGCGGGGGTGGCTACGAGCAGTACTTC. Residues: CASRVYGGGGYEQYF.